This is a list of T cell receptor beta chains from one sample in a study of T cells expressing NK-cell markers. With the 5' RACE reads reprocessed, TCRdb shows one record per CDR3 protein and no DNA. This table lists fewer than 400,000 distinct CDR3 sequences. The sample consisted of blood T cells: a sorted CD56 or NKG2C T cell subset, CD4+ or CD8+ T cells, or bulk PBMC T cells (not recorded which). These receptors originate from a woman aged 45-60 years in good health. CDR3s include the opening cysteine and the closing phenylalanine or tryptophan.

v_call	j_call	cdr3_aa
TRBV29-1	TRBJ2-5	CSGDIQETQYF
TRBV29-1	TRBJ2-5	CSKAGGPSETQYF
TRBV6-5	TRBJ2-7	CASSWGSKKYEQYF
TRBV2	TRBJ2-1	CASSATGGVEQFF
TRBV12-3/TRBV12-4	TRBJ1-1	CASSPNRGGRTEAFF
TRBV7-9	TRBJ2-5	CASSLSGQGSETQYF
TRBV27	TRBJ2-1	CASSVAVGVPNEQFF
TRBV7-9	TRBJ2-1	CASSWDYQPFF
TRBV5-5	TRBJ2-2	CASSLGRRTTGELFF
TRBV25-1	TRBJ1-2	CASSDSLVSTNYGYTF
TRBV19	TRBJ1-1	CASLQGGTEAFF
TRBV7-2	TRBJ2-1	CASSSQLAGGPNEQFF
TRBV11-2	TRBJ2-1	CASSSGRGLDEQFF
TRBV12-3/TRBV12-4	TRBJ1-6	CASSFDRNNSPLHF
TRBV6-6	TRBJ1-1	CASSSQSGLGRAFF
TRBV3-1	TRBJ2-5	CASSQETTSRGRQYF
TRBV19	TRBJ1-5	CASSSTGGFQPQHF
TRBV3-1	TRBJ2-5	CASSQGNVGETQYF
TRBV7-2	TRBJ2-3	CASRRTSSGTDTQYF
TRBV11-2	TRBJ1-2	CASSFGVNYGYTF
TRBV6-5	TRBJ2-2	CASSYSAVGGPRAGELFF
TRBV7-3	TRBJ1-2	CASSLSPSTGQGKDGYTF